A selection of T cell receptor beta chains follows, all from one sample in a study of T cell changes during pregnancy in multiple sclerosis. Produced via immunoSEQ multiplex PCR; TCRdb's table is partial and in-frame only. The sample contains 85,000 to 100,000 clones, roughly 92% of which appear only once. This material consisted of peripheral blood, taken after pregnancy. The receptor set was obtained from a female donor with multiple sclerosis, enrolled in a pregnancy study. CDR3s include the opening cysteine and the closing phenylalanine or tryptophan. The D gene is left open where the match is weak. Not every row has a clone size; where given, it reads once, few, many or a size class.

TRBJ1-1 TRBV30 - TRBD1 CAWSSPTGRARRAFF TGTGCCTGGAGTTCTCCGACAGGGCGCGCTCGTCGGGCTTTCTTT
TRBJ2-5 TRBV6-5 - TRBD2 CASRELAGGLETQYF TGTGCCAGCAGGGAGCTAGCGGGAGGGCTGGAGACCCAGTACTTC
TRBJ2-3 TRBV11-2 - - CASSLYPGTDTQYF TGTGCCAGCAGCTTATATCCAGGGACAGATACGCAGTATTTT
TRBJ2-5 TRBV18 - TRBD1 CASSPLGQDNQYF TGTGCCAGCTCACCGTTGGGACAGGATAACCAGTACTTC
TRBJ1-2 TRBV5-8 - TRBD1 CASSVDRVYGYTF TGTGCCAGCAGCGTGGACAGGGTCTATGGCTACACCTTC
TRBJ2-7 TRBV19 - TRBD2 CASSMGTSGTTEQYF TGTGCCAGTAGTATGGGGACTAGCGGGACTACCGAGCAGTACTTC
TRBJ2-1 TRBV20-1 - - CSARPVHEQFF TGCAGTGCTAGACCCGTCCATGAGCAGTTCTTC
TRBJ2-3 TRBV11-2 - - CASSFISTDTQYF TGTGCCAGCAGCTTTATAAGCACAGATACGCAGTATTTT
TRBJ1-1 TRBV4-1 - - CASTLGGNTEAFF TGCGCCAGCACATTAGGGGGAAACACTGAAGCTTTCTTT
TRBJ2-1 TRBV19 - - CASSIGGRVNEQFF TGTGCCAGTAGTATAGGGGGCAGGGTCAATGAGCAGTTCTTC
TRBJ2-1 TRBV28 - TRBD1 CASSPTEGQGRVYNEQFF TGTGCCAGCAGTCCCACGGAGGGACAGGGGCGGGTCTACAATGAGCAGTTCTTC
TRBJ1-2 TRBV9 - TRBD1 CASSVGGGGGVNYGYTF TGTGCCAGCAGCGTAGGGGGTGGAGGGGGCGTTAACTATGGCTACACCTTC
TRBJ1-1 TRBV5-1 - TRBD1 CASSLEGAMGTEAFF TGCGCCAGCAGCTTAGAGGGGGCGATGGGCACTGAAGCTTTCTTT
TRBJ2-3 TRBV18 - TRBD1 CASSPPGQASTDTQYF TGTGCCAGCTCACCCCCGGGACAGGCTAGCACAGATACGCAGTATTTT
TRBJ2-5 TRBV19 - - CASFFSLLAAGETQYF TGTGCCAGTTTTTTTTCCCTTTTAGCGGCAGGAGAGACCCAGTACTTC
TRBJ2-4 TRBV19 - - CASRSDFGVGGNIQYF TGTGCCAGTAGGTCTGATTTCGGGGTCGGGGGAAACATTCAGTACTTC
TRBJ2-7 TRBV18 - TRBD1 CASSPTPGQGESSYEQYF TGTGCCAGCTCGCCCACCCCGGGACAGGGAGAGAGCTCCTACGAGCAGTACTTC
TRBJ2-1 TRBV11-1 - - CASSLFRGTAYNEQFF TGTGCCAGCAGCCTTTTTCGCGGGACAGCTTACAATGAGCAGTTCTTC
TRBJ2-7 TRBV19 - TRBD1 CASSILTGDEQYF TGTGCCAGTAGTATACTTACAGGGGACGAGCAGTACTTC
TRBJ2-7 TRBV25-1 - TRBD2 CASSESGGRDYEQYF TGTGCCAGCAGTGAATCAGGCGGGAGGGACTACGAGCAGTACTTC
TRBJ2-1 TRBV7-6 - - CASSFMGLGEQFF TGTGCCAGCAGCTTTATGGGACTCGGTGAGCAGTTCTTC
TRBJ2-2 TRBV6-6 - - CASKQRETTGELFF TGTGCCAGCAAACAGAGGGAGACCACCGGGGAGCTGTTTTTT
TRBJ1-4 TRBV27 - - CASSPLGGGGPTNEKLFF TGTGCCAGCAGTCCCCTTGGCGGCGGGGGCCCAACTAATGAAAAACTGTTTTTT
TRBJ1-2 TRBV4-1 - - CASSQDRGVNYGYTF TGCGCCAGCAGCCAAGACCGGGGGGTTAACTATGGCTACACCTTC
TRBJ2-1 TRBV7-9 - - CASSLVAVIYNEQFF TGTGCCAGCAGCTTAGTGGCGGTTATCTACAATGAGCAGTTCTTC
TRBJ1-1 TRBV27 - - CASSLVRNTEAFF TGTGCCAGCAGTTTAGTGCGGAACACTGAAGCTTTCTTT
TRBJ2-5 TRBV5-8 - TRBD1 CASSWGQGQETQYF TGTGCCAGCAGCTGGGGACAGGGTCAAGAGACCCAGTACTTC
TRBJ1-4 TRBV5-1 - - CASSSTATNEKLFF TGCGCCAGCAGTTCCACGGCAACTAATGAAAAACTGTTTTTT
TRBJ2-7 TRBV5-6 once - CASSFREYEQYF TGTGCCAGCAGCTTCCGGGAGTACGAGCAGTACTTC
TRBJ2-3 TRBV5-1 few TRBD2 CASSLAAAGADTQYF TGCGCCAGCAGCTTGGCCGCAGCGGGAGCAGATACGCAGTATTTT
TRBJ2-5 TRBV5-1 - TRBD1 CASSPGQGQETQYF TGCGCCAGCAGCCCCGGACAGGGACAAGAGACCCAGTACTTC
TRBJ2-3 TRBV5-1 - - CASSLGGTRTDTQYF TGCGCCAGCAGCTTGGGCGGGACTCGCACAGATACGCAGTATTTT
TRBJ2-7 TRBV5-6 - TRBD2 CASSIGGWRGSEQYF TGTGCCAGCAGCATCGGGGGGTGGAGGGGAAGTGAGCAGTACTTC
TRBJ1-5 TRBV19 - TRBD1 CASSVSGQGNQPQHF TGTGCCAGTAGTGTATCGGGACAGGGCAATCAGCCCCAGCATTTT
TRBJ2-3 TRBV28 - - CAISGSTDTQYF TGTGCCATTTCCGGGAGTACAGATACGCAGTATTTT
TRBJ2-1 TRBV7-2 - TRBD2 CASSLAPLGLAGGGTYNEQFF TGTGCCAGCAGCTTAGCGCCACTGGGACTAGCGGGAGGTGGCACCTACAATGAGCAGTTCTTC
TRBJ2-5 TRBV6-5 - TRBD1 CASRTWDSQETQYF TGTGCCAGCAGAACCTGGGACAGTCAAGAGACCCAGTACTTC
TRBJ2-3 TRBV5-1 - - CASSLAGTRSDTQYF TGCGCCAGCAGCTTGGCCGGGACTCGTTCAGATACGCAGTATTTT
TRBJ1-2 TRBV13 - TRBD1 CASWGLGQEWRGYTF TGTGCCAGTTGGGGACTGGGACAGGAGTGGCGTGGCTACACCTTC
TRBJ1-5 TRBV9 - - CASSADLLAQPQHF TGTGCCAGCAGTGCGGACCTATTAGCGCAGCCCCAGCATTTT
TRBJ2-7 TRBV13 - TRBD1 CASSPRTGRREQYF TGTGCCAGCAGCCCCCGGACAGGGCGGCGGGAGCAGTACTTC
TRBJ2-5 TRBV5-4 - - CASSFLEETQYF TGTGCCAGCAGCTTCCTCGAGGAGACCCAGTACTTC
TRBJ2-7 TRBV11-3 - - CASSPWDKPYEQYF TGTGCCAGCAGCCCGTGGGACAAACCCTACGAGCAGTACTTC
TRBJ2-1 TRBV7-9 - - CASSEGEYEQFF TGTGCCAGCAGCGAGGGTGAATATGAGCAGTTCTTC
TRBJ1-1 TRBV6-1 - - CASKGEVLNTEAFF TGTGCCAGCAAAGGGGAGGTTTTGAACACTGAAGCTTTCTTT
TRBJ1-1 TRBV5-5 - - CASSRSSIEAFF TGTGCCAGCAGCCGATCCAGTATAGAAGCTTTCTTT
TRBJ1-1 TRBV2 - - CASRQGTEAFF TGTGCCAGCAGGCAGGGAACTGAAGCTTTCTTT
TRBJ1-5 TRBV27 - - CASGFEPQHF TGTGCCAGCGGTTTCGAGCCCCAGCATTTT
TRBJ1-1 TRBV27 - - CASSPIGGAEAFF TGTGCCAGCAGCCCAATCGGGGGGGCTGAAGCTTTCTTT
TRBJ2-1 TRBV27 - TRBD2 CASRQALAEYNEQFF TGTGCCAGCAGACAAGCGCTAGCGGAGTACAATGAGCAGTTCTTC